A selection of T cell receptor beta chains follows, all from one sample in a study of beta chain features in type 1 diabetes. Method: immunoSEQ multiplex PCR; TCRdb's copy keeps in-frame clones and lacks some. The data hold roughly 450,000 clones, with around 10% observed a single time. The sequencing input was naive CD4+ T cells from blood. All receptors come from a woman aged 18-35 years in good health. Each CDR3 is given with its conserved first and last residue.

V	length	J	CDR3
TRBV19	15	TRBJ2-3	CASSIDRTLGDTQYF
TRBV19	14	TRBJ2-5	CASEAGGPGETQYF
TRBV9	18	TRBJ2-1	CASSKRTGALGSYNEQFF
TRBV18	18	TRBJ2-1	CASSPPSGTATLYNEQFF
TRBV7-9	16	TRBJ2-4	CASSKRQETAKNIQYF
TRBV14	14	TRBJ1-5	CASSQAVNDQPQHF
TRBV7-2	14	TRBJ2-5	CASSLRAGKETQYF
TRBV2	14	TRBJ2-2	CASLQGANTGELFF
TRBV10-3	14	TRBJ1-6	CAISESYGTSPLHF
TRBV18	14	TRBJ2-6	CASSRGSGANVLTF
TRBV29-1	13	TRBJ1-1	CSVEGTVNTEAFF
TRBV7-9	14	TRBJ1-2	CASSSLDRGYGYTF
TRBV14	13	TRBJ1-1	CASSRRVDTEAFF
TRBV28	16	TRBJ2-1	CASSLDGTGFYNEQFF
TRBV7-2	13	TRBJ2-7	CASSPLRGYEQYF
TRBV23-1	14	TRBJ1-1	CASSQRLRRTEAFF
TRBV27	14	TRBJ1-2	CASSLLGVGYGYTF
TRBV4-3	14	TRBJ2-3	CASSRLADTDTQYF
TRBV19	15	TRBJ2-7	CASSPGRQGSYEQYF
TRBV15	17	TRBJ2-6	CATSSRRSSSGANVLTF
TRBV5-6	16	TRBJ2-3	CASSYSGTASTDTQYF
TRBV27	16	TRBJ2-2	CASSLNGRAAGGELFF
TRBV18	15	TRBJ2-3	CASSPSAGAADTQYF
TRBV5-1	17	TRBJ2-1	CASSPNIVAGALNEQFF
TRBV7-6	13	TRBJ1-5	CASSIGTNQPQHF
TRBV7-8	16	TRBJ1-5	CASSLGGANSNQPQHF
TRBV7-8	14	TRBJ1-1	CASSLMLGNTEAFF
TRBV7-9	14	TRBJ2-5	CASSPQSPKGTQYF
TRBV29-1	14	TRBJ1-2	CSVAPPTENYGYTF
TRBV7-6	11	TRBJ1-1	CASSLGVEAFF
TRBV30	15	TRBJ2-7	CAYHRRTGVSYEQYF
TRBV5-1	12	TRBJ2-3	CASSLETDTQYF
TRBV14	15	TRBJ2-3	CASSHIPGGTDTQYF
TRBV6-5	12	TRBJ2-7	CASSDSTGGQYF
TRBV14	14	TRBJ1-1	CASSLLGGNTEAFF
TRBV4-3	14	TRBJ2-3	CASSQDPGTDTQYF
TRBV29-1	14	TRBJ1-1	CSISLSSMNTEAFF
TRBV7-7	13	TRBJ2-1	CASSSGPENEQFF
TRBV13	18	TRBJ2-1	CASSYLGSTGVAYNEQFF
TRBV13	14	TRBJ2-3	CASRSGGRTDTQYF
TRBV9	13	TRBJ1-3	CASSVAAGNTIYF
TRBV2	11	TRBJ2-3	CASRTGQAQYF
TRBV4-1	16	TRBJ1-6	CASSQDESSYNSPLHF
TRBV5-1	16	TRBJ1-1	CASSLETGAMNTEAFF
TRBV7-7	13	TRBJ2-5	CASSPSWLETQYF
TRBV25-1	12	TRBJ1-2	CASSESRGGYTF
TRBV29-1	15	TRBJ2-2	CSVLGRGVNTGELFF
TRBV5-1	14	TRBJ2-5	CASSLLTTRETQYF
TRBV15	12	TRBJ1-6	CATSRDNSPLHF
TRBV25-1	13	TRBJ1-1	CASSRTGVSEAFF
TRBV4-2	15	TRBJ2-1	CATSWEQSSYNEQFF
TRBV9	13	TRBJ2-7	CASSVGVRDEQYF
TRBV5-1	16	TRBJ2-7	CASTGGSSAGSYEQYF
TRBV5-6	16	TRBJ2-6	CASSLVAASGANVLTF
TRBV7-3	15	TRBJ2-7	CASSLRASGPYEQYF
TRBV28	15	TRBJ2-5	CASSSGGTAQETQYF
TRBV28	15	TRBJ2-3	CASPAGLAVTDTQYF
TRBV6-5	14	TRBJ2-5	CASSLAVREETQYF
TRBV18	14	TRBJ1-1	CASSPSLEVPEAFF
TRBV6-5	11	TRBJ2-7	CASSYNYEQYF